This TCR beta chain was captured by sequencing in a study of cytomegalovirus exposure and HLA in healthy donors. Study outcomes and limitations: Segments of the TCR beta V type were, in most cases, productive about 90% or about 30% of the time in an earlier analysis. The study put 150 or so TCR beta chains on its list as cytomegalovirus-associated.

This clone occurred once. Its antigen is not identified. In the PCR, 60 Vbeta and 13 Jbeta primers were used. Profiling relied on immunoSEQ multiplex PCR, and the TCRdb table lists in-frame clones only, not all of them. This table has over 80,000 clones, over 65% appearing once. Germline loops: CDR1 LGHNT, CDR2 FRNRAP. CDR3 size: 17 residues. Trimming at V came to 3 bases and at J to 5 bases, leaving 16 bases not matched to a gene. The sample consisted of PBMCs. The chain links TRBV12-5 to TRBJ2-7; 7 nucleotides agree with TRBD1. The TCR was taken from a man aged 55-75 years in good health and CMV-seropositive. DNA of the CDR3: TGTGCTAGTGGTTTCCGCAGGCTCCCGGGACAGAGGAACGAGCAGTACTTC. Translating gives CASGFRRLPGQRNEQYF.